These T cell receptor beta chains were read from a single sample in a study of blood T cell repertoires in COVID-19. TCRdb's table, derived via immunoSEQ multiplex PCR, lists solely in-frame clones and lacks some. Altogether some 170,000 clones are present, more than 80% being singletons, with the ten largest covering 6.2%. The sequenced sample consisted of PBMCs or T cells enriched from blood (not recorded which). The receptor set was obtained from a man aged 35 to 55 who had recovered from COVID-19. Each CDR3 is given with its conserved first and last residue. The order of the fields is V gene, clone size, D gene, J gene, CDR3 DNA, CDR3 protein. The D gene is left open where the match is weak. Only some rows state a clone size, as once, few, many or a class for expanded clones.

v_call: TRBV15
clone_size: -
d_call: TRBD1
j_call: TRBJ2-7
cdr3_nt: TGTGCCACCAGCAGAGATCGGACAGGGTCCCACGAGCAGTACTTC
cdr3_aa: CATSRDRTGSHEQYF

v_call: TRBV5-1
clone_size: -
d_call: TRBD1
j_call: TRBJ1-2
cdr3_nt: TGCGCCAGCAGCTTGAAGACAGGGCTCGGCTACACCTTC
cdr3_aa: CASSLKTGLGYTF

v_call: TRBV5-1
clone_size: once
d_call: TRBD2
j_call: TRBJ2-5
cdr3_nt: TGCGCCAGCAGCCCATCGACTAGCGGGAGGGCCGGGGTGACCCAGTACTTC
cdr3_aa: CASSPSTSGRAGVTQYF

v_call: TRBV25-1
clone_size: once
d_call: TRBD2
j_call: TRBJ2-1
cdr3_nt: TGTGCCAGCAGCGAGTACCTTACTAGCGGGACTGACAATGAGCAGTTCTTC
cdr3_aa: CASSEYLTSGTDNEQFF

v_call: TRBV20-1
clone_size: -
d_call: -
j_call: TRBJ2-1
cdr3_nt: TGCAGTGCTAGTGGTTACTCGCACTACAATGAGCAGTTCTTC
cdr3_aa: CSASGYSHYNEQFF

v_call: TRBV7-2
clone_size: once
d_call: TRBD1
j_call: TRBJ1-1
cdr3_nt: TGTGCCAGCAGCTCCCCAGGAGGGGGCAACACTGAAGCTTTCTTT
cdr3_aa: CASSSPGGGNTEAFF

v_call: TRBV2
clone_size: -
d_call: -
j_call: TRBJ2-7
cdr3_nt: TGTGCCAGCAGTGTGCTGAGAGACTACGAGCAGTACTTC
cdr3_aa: CASSVLRDYEQYF

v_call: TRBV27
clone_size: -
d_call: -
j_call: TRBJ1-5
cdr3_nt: TGTGCCAGCAGGGGCGTTTGGGGGAGGCATAGCAATCAGCCCCAGCATTTT
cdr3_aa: CASRGVWGRHSNQPQHF

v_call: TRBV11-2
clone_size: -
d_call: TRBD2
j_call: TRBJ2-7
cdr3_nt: TGTGCCAGCAGCTTTGGTAGCGGGGTCTACGAGCAGTACTTC
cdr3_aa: CASSFGSGVYEQYF

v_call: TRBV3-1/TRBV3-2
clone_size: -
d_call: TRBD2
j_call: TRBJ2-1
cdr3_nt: TGTGCCAGTGCGCTGGTAGCGGGGGACAATGAGCAGTTCTTC
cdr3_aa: CASALVAGDNEQFF

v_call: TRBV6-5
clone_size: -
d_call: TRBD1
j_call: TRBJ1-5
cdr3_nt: TGTGCCAGCAGTTACGACAGGGGGCAGCCCCAGCATTTT
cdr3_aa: CASSYDRGQPQHF

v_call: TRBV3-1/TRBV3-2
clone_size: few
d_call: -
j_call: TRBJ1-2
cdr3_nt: TGTGCCAGCAGCCAAGGGGCGGGTCACTATGGCTACACCTTC
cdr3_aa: CASSQGAGHYGYTF

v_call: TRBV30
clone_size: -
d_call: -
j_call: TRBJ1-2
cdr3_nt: TGTGCCTGGAGTGTAAATCTAGGCTACACCTTC
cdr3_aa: CAWSVNLGYTF

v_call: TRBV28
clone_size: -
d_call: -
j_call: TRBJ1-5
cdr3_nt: TGTGCCAGCAGTTTACGGGGGAGAGATCAGCCCCAGCATTTT
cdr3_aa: CASSLRGRDQPQHF

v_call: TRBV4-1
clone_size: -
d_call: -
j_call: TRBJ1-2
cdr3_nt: TGCGCCAGCAGCCCGGACAGCTATGGCTACACCTTC
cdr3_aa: CASSPDSYGYTF

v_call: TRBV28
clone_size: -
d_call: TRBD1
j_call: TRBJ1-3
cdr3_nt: TGTGCCAGCAGTCCCCGGGGACAGGGGAAACTCGTGAGCTCTGGAAACACCATATATTTT
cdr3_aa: CASSPRGQGKLVSSGNTIYF

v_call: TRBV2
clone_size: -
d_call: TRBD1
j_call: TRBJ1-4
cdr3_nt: TGTGCCAGCAGTGGAGGGTCACAGGGGGCATACGAAAAACTGTTTTTT
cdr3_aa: CASSGGSQGAYEKLFF

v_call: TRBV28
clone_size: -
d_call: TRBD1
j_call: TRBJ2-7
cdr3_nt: TGTGCCAGCAGTTCAGGACAGGGGATGAGCGAGCAGTACTTC
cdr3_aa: CASSSGQGMSEQYF

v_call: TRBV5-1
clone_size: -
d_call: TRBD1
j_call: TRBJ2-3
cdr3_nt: TGCGCCAGCTCCAAGGACAGGGACCTCACAGATACGCAGTATTTT
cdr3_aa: CASSKDRDLTDTQYF

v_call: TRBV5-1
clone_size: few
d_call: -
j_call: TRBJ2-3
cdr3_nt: TGCGCCAGCAGCTTGTCCGGGACAGATACGCAGTATTTT
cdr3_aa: CASSLSGTDTQYF

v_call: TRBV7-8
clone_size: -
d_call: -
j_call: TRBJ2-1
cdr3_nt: TGTGCCAGCAGCTTCCGGGAACTTACCTACAATGAGCAGTTCTTC
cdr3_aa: CASSFRELTYNEQFF

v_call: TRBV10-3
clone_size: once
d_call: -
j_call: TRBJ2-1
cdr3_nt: TGTGCCATCAGTGATTTAGGACAGACCTACAATGAGCAGTTCTTC
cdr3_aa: CAISDLGQTYNEQFF

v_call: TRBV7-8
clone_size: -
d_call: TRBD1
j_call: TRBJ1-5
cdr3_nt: TGTGCCAGCAGCTTAGATTTGACAGGGGGTCAGCCCCAGCATTTT
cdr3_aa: CASSLDLTGGQPQHF

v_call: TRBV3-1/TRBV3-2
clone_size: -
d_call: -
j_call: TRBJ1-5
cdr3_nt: TGTGCCAGCAGCCAAGATCGGGGGGCACAGCCCCAGCATTTT
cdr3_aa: CASSQDRGAQPQHF

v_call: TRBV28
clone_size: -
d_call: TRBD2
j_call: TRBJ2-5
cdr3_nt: TGTGCCAGCCGCAGGCCCAGGGAGGGATGGCGGGAGACCCAGTACTTC
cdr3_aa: CASRRPREGWRETQYF

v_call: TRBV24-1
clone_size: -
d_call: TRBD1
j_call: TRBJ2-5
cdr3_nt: TGTGCCACCAGTGACCCTCCTGGACAGGCAGAGACCCAGTACTTC
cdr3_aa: CATSDPPGQAETQYF

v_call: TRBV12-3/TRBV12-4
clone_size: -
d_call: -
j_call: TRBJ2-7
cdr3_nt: TGTGCCAGCAGTCCTGGGCCGTATGGCGAGCAGTACTTC
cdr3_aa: CASSPGPYGEQYF

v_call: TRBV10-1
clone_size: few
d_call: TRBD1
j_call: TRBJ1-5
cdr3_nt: TGCGCCAGCAGTGAGTGGGCAGGGGGGCCCCAGCATTTT
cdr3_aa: CASSEWAGGPQHF

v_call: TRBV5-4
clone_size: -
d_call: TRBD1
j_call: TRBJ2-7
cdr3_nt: TGTGCCAGCAGCTATTCCGGGACAGGGAACGAGCAGTACTTC
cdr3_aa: CASSYSGTGNEQYF

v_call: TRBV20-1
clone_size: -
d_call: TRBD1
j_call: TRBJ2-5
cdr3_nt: TGCAGTGCTAGTAGTTTTGCATCAGGGGGCAAAGAGACCCAGTACTTC
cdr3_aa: CSASSFASGGKETQYF

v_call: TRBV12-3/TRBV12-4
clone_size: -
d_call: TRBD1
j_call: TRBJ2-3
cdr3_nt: TGTGCCATCCGACAGGGTTCAGATACGCAGTATTTT
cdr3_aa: CAIRQGSDTQYF

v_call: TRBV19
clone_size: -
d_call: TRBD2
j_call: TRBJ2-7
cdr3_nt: TGTGCCAGCTCTCCGGGGGGGGCCAGCTACGAGCAGTACTTC
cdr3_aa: CASSPGGASYEQYF

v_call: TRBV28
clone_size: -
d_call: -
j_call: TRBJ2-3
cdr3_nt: TGTGCCAGCAGCCCCCCGGCGGAGCTTACAGATACGCAGTATTTT
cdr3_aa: CASSPPAELTDTQYF

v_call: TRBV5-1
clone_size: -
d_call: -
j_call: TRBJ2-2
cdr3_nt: TGCGCCAGCAGCTTGGCCAGGGGCGTTCACGGGGAGCTGTTTTTT
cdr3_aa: CASSLARGVHGELFF

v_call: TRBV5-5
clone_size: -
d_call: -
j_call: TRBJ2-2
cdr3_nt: TGTGCCAGCAGCTTCGCAGGGACCGGGGAGCTGTTTTTT
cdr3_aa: CASSFAGTGELFF

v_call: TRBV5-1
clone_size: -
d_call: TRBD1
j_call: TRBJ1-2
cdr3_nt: TGCGCCAGCAGCGGAGGGACAGGGGAGGCTGGCTACACCTTC
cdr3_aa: CASSGGTGEAGYTF

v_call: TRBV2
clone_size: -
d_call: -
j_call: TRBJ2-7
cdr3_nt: TGTGCCAGCAGTGATTCGGCAGGGCACTACGAGCAGTACTTC
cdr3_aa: CASSDSAGHYEQYF

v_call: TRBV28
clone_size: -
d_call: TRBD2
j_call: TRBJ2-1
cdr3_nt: TGTGCCAGCAGTTTACCCCTCGTGGGTAGCGGGTCGGACAATGAGCAGTTCTTC
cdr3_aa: CASSLPLVGSGSDNEQFF

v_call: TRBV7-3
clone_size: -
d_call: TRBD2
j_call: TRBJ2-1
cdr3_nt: TGTGCCAGCAGCTTAACGTCTGTAGGGCAGGGAGGGCATGAGCAGTTCTTC
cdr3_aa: CASSLTSVGQGGHEQFF

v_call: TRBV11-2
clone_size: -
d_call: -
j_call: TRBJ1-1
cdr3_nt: TGTGCCAGCAGCTTTGGGCACCTTGAAGCTTTCTTT
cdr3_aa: CASSFGHLEAFF

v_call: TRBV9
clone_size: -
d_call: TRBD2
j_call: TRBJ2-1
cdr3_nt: TGTGCCAGCAGCGATACAACCGCCGGGACTAGCGGTTACAATGAGCAGTTCTTC
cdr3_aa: CASSDTTAGTSGYNEQFF

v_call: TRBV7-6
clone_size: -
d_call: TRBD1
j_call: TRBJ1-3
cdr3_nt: TGTGCCAGCAGCTTAAACTCAGGGGGCTACGCCGGAAACACCATATATTTT
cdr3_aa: CASSLNSGGYAGNTIYF

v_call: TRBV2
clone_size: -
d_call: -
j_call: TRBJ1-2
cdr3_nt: TGTGCCAGCAGTGGGGACTGGGTTGGGGATGGCTACACCTTC
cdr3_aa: CASSGDWVGDGYTF

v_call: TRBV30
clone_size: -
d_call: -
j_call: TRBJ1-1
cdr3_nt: TGTGCCTGGAGGCCCAACAGGGCGAATGAAGCTTTCTTT
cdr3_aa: CAWRPNRANEAFF

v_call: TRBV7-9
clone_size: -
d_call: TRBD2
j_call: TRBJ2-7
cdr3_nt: TGTGCCAGCAGCTTAGCTGGTAGCGGGAAACCCTACGAGCAGTACTTC
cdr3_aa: CASSLAGSGKPYEQYF